This entry is about one T cell receptor beta chain. An end of the junction does not agree with germline; a read error may underlie this. The CDR3 is made up of 15 amino acids. CDR1 is MRHNA, CDR2 SNTAGT, per germline. These data are taken from a study of T cells in Graves' hyperthyroidism and ophthalmopathy. Graves' hyperthyroidism showing no ophthalmopathy progression within 18 months was considered stable. It was RNA transcripts that yielded the amplified TCR beta CDR3 regions. First-round RT-PCR targeting the TCR CDR3 was performed with the HTBI primer set. TCRdb passed the multiplex PCR reads through MiXCR, listing each CDR3 protein once. Among 470,000 or so distinct CDR3 sequences, around 21% were seen once, and the ten largest hold around 27%.

This chain links TRBV6-4 with TRBJ1-2; D is uncertain. The material sequenced was blood. The sequence derives from a man aged 18 to 35 with Graves' hyperthyroidism. The CDR3: CASSYSVRTNYGYTF. The CDR3 DNA sequence: TGTGCCAGCAGTTACTCGGTCAGAACTAACTATGGCTACACCTTC.